This T cell receptor (beta chain) emerged from a study of blood T cell repertoires in COVID-19 (dated by TCRdb to the early 2020s). With regard to the full study: Samples from collaborators originated in the United States, Italy and Spain and spanned both the acute and convalescent phases of COVID-19. The material from the prospective study consisted of cDNA or gDNA derived from T cells, B-cell-depleted T cells, or PBMCs. Deeply sampled blood TCRbeta repertoires from subjects exposed to, actively infected with, or recovered from COVID-19 were included in the dataset. The repertoires were released in a freely available public database meant as a resource for research on the immune response to SARS-CoV-2. The samples were drawn from the first 160 participants of the ongoing ImmuneRACE study and from 1,254 subjects provided by 6 global collaborators. The sample metadata nearly always contained a de-identified subject ID, COVID-19 status, age in years and sex. HLA class I and class II types, where available, came from metadata supplied by the sample provider rather than from assay-based typing. Overall results and qualifications from the work: How much clinical and demographic metadata was included differed by source and by participant, and the metadata was provided uncurated.

As to this clone: The antigen this receptor binds is unknown. Base quality data are lacking; no much larger clone is found one base away.

Trimming costs V 2 bases and J 5 bases, and their ends lie 10 bases apart. The germline V gene (reference sequence) yields SGHKS for CDR1 and YYEKEE for CDR2. Including cysteine and phenylalanine, the CDR3 has 13 amino acids. Only the CDR3 region is kept as DNA, spanning 39 bases read in frame from base 1. TCRbeta CDR3 regions were amplified from genomic DNA using the immunoSEQ Assay, a bias-controlled multiplex PCR. As for the authors' bioinformatics: Within the assay, amplification of reference gene primers was used to estimate how many nucleated cells each sample contained. To quantify the absolute abundance of each unique TCRbeta CDR3 rearrangement, sequence reads were collapsed and filtered. For each sample, productive Simpson clonality was calculated as the square root of Simpson's diversity index across productive rearrangements. TCRdb re-hosts the immuneACCESS table, in-frame sequences only. Its copies lack some clones; in the studies checked, an unresolved V gene accounts for under half of them, and the cause for the rest is not known. The D gene and trimming were derived from the DNA, and the V and J assignments and clone size from that table. Within this sample are 250,000 to 400,000 clones, with more than 70% of them counted one time only. The ten most abundant clones make up around 1.6% of the sample.

In Seattle, one collaborating source enrolled patients while the infection was active and tracked those patients longitudinally over the course of disease. Collaborating institutions collected whole blood in K2EDTA tubes following their own protocols. For TCRbeta analysis, collaborators shipped samples in one of three forms: frozen whole blood, isolated PBMCs, or DNA extracted from either of those sample types. The sequencing input was peripheral blood. This chain joins TRBV5-5 to TRBJ1-2; the D gene is perhaps TRBD1, on 5 matching bases. The sequence derives from a woman in her twenties or thirties with COVID-19, enrolled during active disease. The CDR3 reads CASSFWEGYGYTF. The DNA reads TGTGCCAGCAGCTTCTGGGAGGGGTATGGCTACACCTTC. With the portions outside the CDR3 filled from the reference TRBV5-5 and TRBJ1-2 genes, the complete variable region becomes DAGVTQSPTHLIKTRGQQVTLRCSPISGHKSVSWYQQVLGQGPQFIFQYYEKEERGRGNFPDRFSARQFPNYSSELNVNALLLGDSALYLCASSFWEGYGYTFGSGTRLTVV.